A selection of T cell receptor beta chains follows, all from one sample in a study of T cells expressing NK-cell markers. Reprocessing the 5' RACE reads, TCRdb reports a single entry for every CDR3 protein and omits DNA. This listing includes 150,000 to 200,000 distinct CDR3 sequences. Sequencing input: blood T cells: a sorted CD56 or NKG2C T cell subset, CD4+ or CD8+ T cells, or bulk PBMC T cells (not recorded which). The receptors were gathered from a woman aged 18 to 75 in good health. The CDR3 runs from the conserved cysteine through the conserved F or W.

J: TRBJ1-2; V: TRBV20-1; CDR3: CSAVGPSGGYTF
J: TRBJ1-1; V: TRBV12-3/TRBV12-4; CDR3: CASKFQGVNTEAFF
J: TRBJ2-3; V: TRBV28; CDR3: CASRGGASSTDTQYF
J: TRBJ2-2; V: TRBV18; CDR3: CASSFQGIQNTGELFF
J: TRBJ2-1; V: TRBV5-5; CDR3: CASSPGTSGPSYNEQFF
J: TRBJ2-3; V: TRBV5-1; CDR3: CASSLQGFGDTQYF
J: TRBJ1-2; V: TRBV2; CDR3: CASSRTGDSGYTF
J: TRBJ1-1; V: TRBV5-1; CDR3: CASSLSGSFNTEAFF
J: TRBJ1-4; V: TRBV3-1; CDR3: CASSQDLVREELFF
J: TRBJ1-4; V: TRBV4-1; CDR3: CASSGGVTDNEKLFF
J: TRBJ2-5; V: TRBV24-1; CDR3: CATSDGMTGETQYF
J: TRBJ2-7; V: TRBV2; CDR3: CASSEVGLREQYF
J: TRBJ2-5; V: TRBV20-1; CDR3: CSASPTSGKQETQYF
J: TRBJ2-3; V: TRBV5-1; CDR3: CASSLGLEGISTDTQYF
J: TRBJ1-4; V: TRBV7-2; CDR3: CASSGQTEKLFF
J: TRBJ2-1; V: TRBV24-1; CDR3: CATSDQSSGSGDEQFF
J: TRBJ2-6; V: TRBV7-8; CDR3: CASSWWDRGAGANVLTF
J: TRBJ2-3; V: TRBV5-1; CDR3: CASSELTSATDTQYF
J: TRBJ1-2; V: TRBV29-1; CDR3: CSVEATGGNYGYTF
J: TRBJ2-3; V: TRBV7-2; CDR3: CASSLVLADQYKYF
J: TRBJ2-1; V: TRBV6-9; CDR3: CAKYRRRGPYNEQFF
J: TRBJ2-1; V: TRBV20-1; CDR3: CSVTRDTARNEQFF
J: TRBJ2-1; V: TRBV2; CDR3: CASRKGTSGSYNEQFF
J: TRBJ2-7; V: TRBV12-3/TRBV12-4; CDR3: CASRQGGTPYEQYF
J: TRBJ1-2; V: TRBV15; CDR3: CATSISSLGGPGSYGYTF
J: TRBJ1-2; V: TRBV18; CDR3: CASSPITDGGDGYTF